This TCR beta chain originates from a study of blood T cell repertoires in COVID-19. Clones were sequenced by immunoSEQ multiplex PCR, and TCRdb holds only the in-frame ones, with some missing. The table shows just over 300,000 clones, with 80% to 90% occurring only once. The CDR3 totals 14 residues. Per the germline V gene, CDR1 is MGHRA and CDR2 is YSYEKL. The ends were cut back, 6 bases at V and 0 bases at J, with 12 bases in the middle. Sequencing used PBMCs or T cells enriched from blood (not recorded which). This chain uses TRBV4-1 with TRBJ2-7, with TRBD2 as a possible D gene (5 bases). The receptor's source is a man aged 25-45 years who had recovered from COVID-19. DNA for the CDR3: TGCGCCAGCAGGCCCGTAGGGAGCTCCTACGAGCAGTACTTC. Amino acid sequence: CASRPVGSSYEQYF.